This TCR beta chain was profiled in a study of response to subunit inactivated influenza vaccine. Points from the study as a whole: Authors suggested seasonal influenza vaccinations each recruit few new T cells.

The CDR3 loop spans 16 amino acids. The V segment lost 1 base and the J segment 7 bases; nucleotides outside the gene matches: 10. CDR1 and CDR2 from the germline V gene are SEHNR and FQNEAQ (reference sequence). TCRdb analysed the RT-PCR reads with MiXCR anew, one entry per CDR3 protein. The sample includes around 490,000 distinct CDR3 sequences, less than 8% of them seen just once. This clonotype was seen a handful of times. Antigen specificity is unknown. The source material was PBMCs from blood, sampled around 25 months after vaccination. The rearrangement joins TRBV7-9 to TRBJ2-1; TRBD2 matches at 7 bases. The source of this sequence is a man aged 50 to 75 who received an inactivated influenza vaccine. The CDR3 nucleotides are TGTGCCAGCAGCTTAGTAAGAGGCGGGGGTCGGAATGAGCAGTTCTTC. Its translation: CASSLVRGGGRNEQFF. Looking up the rest from reference TRBV7-9 and TRBJ2-1 gives the full variable domain: DTGVSQNPRHKITKRGQNVTFRCDPISEHNRLYWYRQTLGQGPEFLTYFQNEAQLEKSRLLSDRFSAERPKGSFSTLEIQRTEQGDSAMYLCASSLVRGGGRNEQFFGPGTRLTVL.